A selection of T cell receptor beta chains follows, all from one sample in a study of OX40 agonist ivuxolimab in advanced cancers. Measured with immunoSEQ multiplex PCR; TCRdb has only the in-frame clones, and not every one. Of approximately 69,000 clones in the sample, 80% to 85% are singletons; the top ten hold 7.9%. Material: CD4+ or CD8+ T cells sorted from blood, obtained in a trial of the OX40 agonist ivuxolimab. These receptors were obtained from an adult with an advanced solid tumor such as melanoma, head and neck, liver or kidney cancer. Each CDR3 is given with its conserved first and last residue. Fields, in order: D gene, V gene, clone size, J gene, CDR3 protein, CDR3 DNA. D genes are given only for firm matches. Clone size is stated in some rows and not others, as once, few, many or a class when expanded.

d_call: NA; v_call: TRBV7-2; clone_size: NA; j_call: TRBJ2-3; cdr3_aa: CASSRDSRAPLHTQYF; cdr3_nt: TGTGCCAGCAGCCGGGACTCTCGAGCTCCACTCCATACGCAGTATTTT
d_call: TRBD1; v_call: TRBV6-5; clone_size: NA; j_call: TRBJ1-2; cdr3_aa: CASSPGQTYGYTF; cdr3_nt: TGTGCCAGCAGCCCGGGACAGACCTATGGCTACACCTTC
d_call: TRBD2; v_call: TRBV4-3; clone_size: NA; j_call: TRBJ2-2; cdr3_aa: CASSQDYGRLGTGELFF; cdr3_nt: TGCGCCAGCAGCCAAGATTACGGGAGGCTTGGGACCGGGGAGCTGTTTTTT
d_call: NA; v_call: TRBV23-1; clone_size: NA; j_call: TRBJ1-5; cdr3_aa: CASSQLLGQAGEPQHF; cdr3_nt: TGCGCCAGCAGTCAATTACTCGGGCAGGCGGGGGAGCCCCAGCATTTT
d_call: TRBD1; v_call: TRBV5-4; clone_size: NA; j_call: TRBJ2-1; cdr3_aa: CASSLPGQVWFF; cdr3_nt: TGTGCCAGCAGCCTGCCGGGACAGGTTTGGTTCTTC
d_call: TRBD1; v_call: TRBV18; clone_size: NA; j_call: TRBJ1-1; cdr3_aa: CASSPSTGMRTEAFF; cdr3_nt: TGTGCCAGCTCACCGTCGACAGGGATGAGGACTGAAGCTTTCTTT
d_call: NA; v_call: TRBV27; clone_size: once; j_call: TRBJ2-7; cdr3_aa: CASSRDHYEQYF; cdr3_nt: TGTGCCAGCAGTCGGGACCACTACGAGCAGTACTTC
d_call: NA; v_call: TRBV19; clone_size: NA; j_call: TRBJ1-1; cdr3_aa: CASSRTSGPPGAFF; cdr3_nt: TGTGCCAGTAGTAGGACCTCCGGGCCGCCTGGAGCTTTCTTT
d_call: NA; v_call: TRBV12-5; clone_size: NA; j_call: TRBJ2-5; cdr3_aa: CASGLASGSETQYF; cdr3_nt: TGTGCTAGTGGTTTGGCCTCAGGCTCGGAGACCCAGTACTTC
d_call: NA; v_call: TRBV18; clone_size: NA; j_call: TRBJ2-5; cdr3_aa: CASSPPGDQETQYF; cdr3_nt: TGTGCCAGCTCACCACCAGGGGACCAAGAGACCCAGTACTTC
d_call: NA; v_call: TRBV25-1; clone_size: few; j_call: TRBJ1-3; cdr3_aa: CASKGSGNTIYF; cdr3_nt: TGTGCCAGCAAGGGCTCTGGAAACACCATATATTTT
d_call: NA; v_call: TRBV28; clone_size: once; j_call: TRBJ1-6; cdr3_aa: CASSFFSSGPTSPLHF; cdr3_nt: TGTGCCAGCAGTTTTTTTTCGTCGGGACCAACTTCACCCCTCCACTTT
d_call: NA; v_call: TRBV6-5; clone_size: once; j_call: TRBJ1-5; cdr3_aa: CASGWAKGQPQHF; cdr3_nt: TGTGCCAGCGGTTGGGCCAAGGGTCAGCCCCAGCATTTT
d_call: NA; v_call: TRBV7-9; clone_size: NA; j_call: TRBJ2-7; cdr3_aa: CASSLALTLGSDEQYF; cdr3_nt: TGTGCCAGCAGCTTAGCCTTAACGTTAGGGTCCGACGAGCAGTACTTC
d_call: NA; v_call: TRBV11-3; clone_size: once; j_call: TRBJ2-1; cdr3_aa: CASSPKEVTNEQFF; cdr3_nt: TGTGCCAGCAGCCCGAAAGAGGTAACGAATGAGCAGTTCTTC
d_call: NA; v_call: TRBV27; clone_size: NA; j_call: TRBJ2-2; cdr3_aa: CASSLGRLATGELFF; cdr3_nt: TGTGCCAGCAGTTTGGGGAGATTGGCCACCGGGGAGCTGTTTTTT
d_call: NA; v_call: TRBV7-9; clone_size: NA; j_call: TRBJ2-5; cdr3_aa: CASSLVGGLETQYF; cdr3_nt: TGTGCCAGCAGCTTAGTGGGGGGACTGGAGACCCAGTACTTC
d_call: TRBD2; v_call: TRBV9; clone_size: few; j_call: TRBJ2-3; cdr3_aa: CASSVADSGFTDTQYF; cdr3_nt: TGTGCCAGCAGCGTAGCGGATAGCGGGTTCACAGATACGCAGTATTTT
d_call: NA; v_call: TRBV4-1; clone_size: NA; j_call: TRBJ2-2; cdr3_aa: CASSHPGSSNTGELFF; cdr3_nt: TGCGCCAGCAGCCACCCCGGCAGCTCGAACACCGGGGAGCTGTTTTTT
d_call: TRBD1; v_call: TRBV5-6; clone_size: NA; j_call: TRBJ2-7; cdr3_aa: CASSLGFLDRGTYEQYF; cdr3_nt: TGTGCCAGCAGCTTGGGTTTTCTGGACAGGGGGACCTACGAGCAGTACTTC
d_call: NA; v_call: TRBV14; clone_size: NA; j_call: TRBJ2-7; cdr3_aa: CASSQLGGTYEQYF; cdr3_nt: TGTGCCAGCAGCCAACTAGGGGGAACCTACGAGCAGTACTTC
d_call: NA; v_call: TRBV4-1; clone_size: NA; j_call: TRBJ1-2; cdr3_aa: CASSQDPGRIGYGYTF; cdr3_nt: TGCGCCAGCAGCCAAGATCCGGGGAGGATCGGCTATGGCTACACCTTC
d_call: TRBD1; v_call: TRBV28; clone_size: NA; j_call: TRBJ1-3; cdr3_aa: CASSFRTGGSGNTIYF; cdr3_nt: TGTGCCAGCAGTTTTAGGACAGGGGGCTCTGGAAACACCATATATTTT
d_call: TRBD1; v_call: TRBV7-3; clone_size: NA; j_call: TRBJ2-5; cdr3_aa: CASSLQGARGETQYF; cdr3_nt: TGTGCCAGCAGCTTACAGGGGGCTAGGGGAGAGACCCAGTACTTC
d_call: TRBD1; v_call: TRBV9; clone_size: NA; j_call: TRBJ2-1; cdr3_aa: CASSVGVRGNEQFF; cdr3_nt: TGTGCCAGCAGCGTAGGCGTCAGGGGGAATGAGCAGTTCTTC
d_call: NA; v_call: TRBV4-3; clone_size: NA; j_call: TRBJ2-7; cdr3_aa: CASSQETASLSEQYF; cdr3_nt: TGCGCCAGCAGCCAAGAAACCGCTAGCCTATCCGAGCAGTACTTC
d_call: NA; v_call: TRBV4-1; clone_size: NA; j_call: TRBJ2-1; cdr3_aa: CASSLNPPLVSSYNEQFF; cdr3_nt: TGCGCCAGCAGCCTCAATCCCCCTCTGGTCAGCTCCTACAATGAGCAGTTCTTC
d_call: TRBD1; v_call: TRBV27; clone_size: NA; j_call: TRBJ2-1; cdr3_aa: CASTSGGVSYNEQFF; cdr3_nt: TGTGCCAGCACCTCAGGGGGCGTATCCTACAATGAGCAGTTCTTC
d_call: NA; v_call: TRBV14; clone_size: NA; j_call: TRBJ2-2; cdr3_aa: CASSRLGPSNTGELFF; cdr3_nt: TGTGCCAGCAGCCGGCTGGGACCGTCGAACACCGGGGAGCTGTTTTTT
d_call: NA; v_call: TRBV29-1; clone_size: NA; j_call: TRBJ2-3; cdr3_aa: CSVEGQADTQYF; cdr3_nt: TGCAGCGTTGAAGGGCAAGCGGATACGCAGTATTTT
d_call: TRBD1; v_call: TRBV7-9; clone_size: NA; j_call: TRBJ2-7; cdr3_aa: CASSLPIGTGTSEQYF; cdr3_nt: TGTGCCAGCAGCTTACCAATCGGGACAGGGACGTCCGAGCAGTACTTC
d_call: TRBD2; v_call: TRBV6-1; clone_size: NA; j_call: TRBJ2-7; cdr3_aa: CASSDSSRGIYEQYF; cdr3_nt: TGTGCCAGCAGTGACAGTTCGCGGGGGATCTACGAGCAGTACTTC
d_call: TRBD1; v_call: TRBV5-1; clone_size: NA; j_call: TRBJ2-1; cdr3_aa: CASSLGTGGNEQFF; cdr3_nt: TGCGCCAGCAGCTTGGGGACAGGGGGCAATGAGCAGTTCTTC
d_call: NA; v_call: TRBV10-3; clone_size: NA; j_call: TRBJ2-5; cdr3_aa: CAIRGANQETQYF; cdr3_nt: TGTGCCATCAGGGGGGCCAACCAAGAGACCCAGTACTTC
d_call: TRBD1; v_call: TRBV28; clone_size: few; j_call: TRBJ1-5; cdr3_aa: CASSSPGDRVHQPQHF; cdr3_nt: TGTGCCAGCAGTTCCCCGGGGGACAGGGTCCATCAGCCCCAGCATTTT
d_call: NA; v_call: TRBV5-5; clone_size: NA; j_call: TRBJ1-1; cdr3_aa: CASSLWLGGSTNTEAFF; cdr3_nt: TGTGCCAGCAGCTTGTGGCTAGGTGGTTCTACCAACACTGAAGCTTTCTTT
d_call: TRBD1; v_call: TRBV18; clone_size: once; j_call: TRBJ2-2; cdr3_aa: CASATLGGYANTGELFF; cdr3_nt: TGTGCCAGCGCCACCCTAGGGGGCTATGCGAACACCGGGGAGCTGTTTTTT
d_call: TRBD1; v_call: TRBV5-1; clone_size: NA; j_call: TRBJ2-7; cdr3_aa: CASSPETGATYEQYF; cdr3_nt: TGCGCCAGCAGCCCGGAGACAGGGGCCACCTACGAGCAGTACTTC
d_call: TRBD1; v_call: TRBV4-1; clone_size: NA; j_call: TRBJ1-1; cdr3_aa: CASSPPLQGGAFF; cdr3_nt: TGCGCCAGCAGCCCACCTTTACAGGGGGGAGCTTTCTTT